This T cell receptor (beta chain) was identified during a study of T cell responses to AZD1222 COVID-19 vaccine. Study details: Timing groups of about 4 and about 12 weeks for second doses were pooled.

Sequenced by immunoSEQ multiplex PCR; TCRdb stores in-frame clones only, minus some. The table includes 150,000 or so clones, around 89% detected once. The CDR3 is 18 amino acids. V usage is TRBV21-1 and J usage is TRBJ2-7; the table's D call, TRBD2, has no DNA check behind it. TRBV21-1 is an annotated pseudogene. The source of this sequence is an adult in good health. Specimen: peripheral blood, collected on day 0 of AZD1222 vaccination. CDR3 loop: CASSKARTSGSGAYEQYF. Here the CDR3 DNA reads TGTGCCAGCAGCAAAGCCAGGACTAGCGGGAGCGGAGCGTACGAGCAGTACTTC.